This TCR beta chain was recovered during a study of beta chain features in type 1 diabetes (dated 2018 in TCRdb). Context from the whole study: Patients and healthy donors did not differ in mean age, gender distribution, total cell number or subset yield. In the study, TCRB repertoires of sorted circulating CD4+ T cell subsets from recently diagnosed type 1 diabetes patients were compared with those of matched healthy donors. A total of about 100,000,000 sorted cells were examined across all samples, and RNA yield correlated strongly with the number of cells per subset. Naive and central memory subsets were obtained from all 30 or so donors, but regulatory and stem cell-like memory subsets were isolated from only 8 patients and about 8 healthy donors. General conclusions and limits of the study: Because cDNA was sequenced instead of genomic DNA, highly expressing activated cells could be over-represented, though the groups showed no difference in activation or CD3 levels. Fewer insertions and more nucleotide deletions at VDJ recombination sites were observed in patients with type 1 diabetes, implying thymic rearrangement abnormalities. PCR might favor shorter templates, but patient and control samples were amplified and corrected together, so any skew would affect both groups equally. Type 1 diabetes patients showed a moderate but significant shortening of TCRB CDR3 length in all four CD4+ subsets. The naive, central memory and regulatory TCRB repertoires appeared to resemble one another more closely among patients than among healthy donors. Because small numbers of individuals were included in the HLA sub-analyses, any influence of HLA type on TCRB rearrangement was left unresolved.

The entire isolated RNA was reverse transcribed using the High Capacity cDNA Reverse Transcription Kit, and thus expressed TCRB transcripts were sequenced. Deep immunoSEQ sequencing was applied to naive, central memory and regulatory T cell samples, giving an average of about 3.57 million total reads per sample. After sorted cells were lysed in RLT buffer, RNA was extracted with DNase-treated RNeasy Micro or Mini kits, with the choice depending on cell number. To prevent cross-contamination, each cell subset was processed individually, whereas patient and healthy donor samples were processed jointly. The immunoSEQ multiplex PCR was used to amplify TCRB sequences from cDNA, generating 87-bp fragments that spanned the CDR3 region. Amplicons were sequenced on the Illumina HiSeq platform. On the study's bioinformatics: PCR bias was computationally corrected using synthetic template baselines, reads within Hamming distance 2 were collapsed, and singletons that could not be merged were discarded. By aligning reads against IMGT, V, D and J genes, CDR3 length, and insertions or deletions at six rearrangement sites were assigned. Within each subset, clonotype counts were normalized to the number of sorted cells before true diversity and Gini coefficients were calculated with the tcR R package. The overlap coefficient, calculated on TCRB nucleotide sequences, was used to quantify repertoire sharing. This is the immuneACCESS table as TCRdb keeps it, with only in-frame sequences that have V and J called. A part of the clones is gone; compared with another copy, unresolved V genes explain less than half, and the rest is unexplained. V and J calls and clone size follow that table, whereas D and trimming were derived from the DNA. This sample holds fewer than 200,000 clones; about 13% were observed only once. The top ten constitute 0.5% to 0.75% of the sample.

From each donor, a single peripheral blood sample of about 110 mL on average was drawn into heparinised tubes. Naive, central memory, regulatory and stem cell-like memory CD4+ T cells were sorted on a BD FACSAria II using a panel including CD45RO, CCR7, CD25, CD127, CD95 and CD27. Purity was above 98% for every sorted population. PBMCs were separated immediately by Lymphoprep density gradient centrifugation and were stained directly, without being cultured. Samples were stained and sorted in pairs, with one healthy donor and one patient per experiment, so that batch effects were minimized. Worth noting for this clone: The specificity of this receptor is unknown. The input lacks base qualities; no much larger clone sits a single base away.

V has 1 base trimmed and J has 3 bases trimmed; junction bases matching no gene number 4. From the germline V gene, CDR1 is KGHSH and CDR2 is LQKENI. The cysteine opens and the phenylalanine closes a CDR3 of 15 amino acids. The only DNA kept is the CDR3, 45 bases in frame from the first base. The sample was central memory CD4+ T cells from blood. The receptor was derived from a woman between 18 and 29 years old in good health. The sequence is built from TRBV18 and TRBJ1-1; TRBD1 aligns with 8 central bases. The DNA reads TGTGCCAGCTCACCACGGGTACAGGGGGACACTGAAGCTTTCTTT. The resulting protein is CASSPRVQGDTEAFF. The variable domain in full, with residues beyond the CDR3 obtained from the reference TRBV18 and TRBJ1-1 genes, is NAGVMQNPRHLVRRRGQEARLRCSPMKGHSHVYWYRQLPEEGLKFMVYLQKENIIDESGMPKERFSAEFPKEGPSILRIQQVVRGDSAAYFCASSPRVQGDTEAFFGQGTRLTVV.